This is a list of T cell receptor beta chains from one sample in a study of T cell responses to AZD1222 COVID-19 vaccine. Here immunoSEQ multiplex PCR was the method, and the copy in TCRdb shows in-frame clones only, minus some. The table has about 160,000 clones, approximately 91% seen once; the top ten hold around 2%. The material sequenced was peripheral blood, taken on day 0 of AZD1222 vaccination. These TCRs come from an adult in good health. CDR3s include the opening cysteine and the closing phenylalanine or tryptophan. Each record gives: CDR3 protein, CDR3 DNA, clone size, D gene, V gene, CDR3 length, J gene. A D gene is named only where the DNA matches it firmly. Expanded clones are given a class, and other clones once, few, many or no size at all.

CDR3aa: CASSRGGGGARNEQYF
CDR3nt: TGTGCCAGCAGTCGCGGAGGCGGGGGGGCGAGGAACGAGCAGTACTTC
abundance: once
d_gene: TRBD2
v_gene: TRBV7-6
len: 16
j_gene: TRBJ2-7

CDR3aa: CASSYLGGGEQYF
CDR3nt: TGTGCCAGCAGTTACCTGGGGGGGGGCGAGCAGTACTTC
abundance: .
d_gene: TRBD2
v_gene: TRBV6-5
len: 13
j_gene: TRBJ2-7

CDR3aa: CASDSGGTYNEQFF
CDR3nt: TGTGCCAGCGATAGCGGGGGGACCTACAATGAGCAGTTCTTC
abundance: .
d_gene: TRBD2
v_gene: TRBV28
len: 14
j_gene: TRBJ2-1

CDR3aa: CASTPPGTRDEQYF
CDR3nt: TGTGCCAGCACCCCCCCCGGGACGAGAGACGAGCAGTACTTC
abundance: .
d_gene: .
v_gene: TRBV6-5
len: 14
j_gene: TRBJ2-7

CDR3aa: CASSLGSGPQHF
CDR3nt: TGTGCCAGCAGCCTAGGTAGTGGGCCCCAGCATTTT
abundance: .
d_gene: .
v_gene: TRBV13
len: 12
j_gene: TRBJ1-5

CDR3aa: CASSPSQGLNYGYTF
CDR3nt: TGTGCCAGCAGCCCCTCACAGGGACTTAACTATGGCTACACCTTC
abundance: .
d_gene: .
v_gene: TRBV3-1/TRBV3-2
len: 15
j_gene: TRBJ1-2

CDR3aa: CASSLSGGVRETQYF
CDR3nt: TGTGCCAGCAGTCTTAGCGGGGGGGTGAGGGAGACCCAGTACTTC
abundance: .
d_gene: TRBD2
v_gene: TRBV28
len: 15
j_gene: TRBJ2-5

CDR3aa: CASSVGTPDPSYGYTF
CDR3nt: TGTGCCAGCAGCGTTGGGACACCCGACCCTTCCTATGGCTACACCTTC
abundance: .
d_gene: .
v_gene: TRBV9
len: 16
j_gene: TRBJ1-2

CDR3aa: CASSFPDRYSSYEQYF
CDR3nt: TGTGCCAGCAGCTTCCCGGACCGGTACAGCTCCTACGAGCAGTACTTC
abundance: .
d_gene: .
v_gene: TRBV5-4
len: 16
j_gene: TRBJ2-7

CDR3aa: CASSIGGETQYF
CDR3nt: TGTGCCAGTAGTATTGGGGGAGAGACCCAGTACTTC
abundance: .
d_gene: .
v_gene: TRBV19
len: 12
j_gene: TRBJ2-5